This TCR beta chain was recovered during a study of T cell responses to AZD1222 COVID-19 vaccine. This clone was seen once. Antigen unknown. Study findings and constraints: Spike-wide coverage was observed for vaccine-associated CD4 TCRs, with dominant responses at 160-218 and 743-854. Seropositive AZD1222 recipients at baseline numbered only 6 or 7.

The protocol was immunoSEQ multiplex PCR, while the TCRdb copy is restricted to in-frame clones and leaves out a portion. Of roughly 100,000 clones in the sample, 75% to 90% were seen once. V trimming: 4 bases; J trimming: 2 bases; junction bases outside the gene matches: 6. Germline V gene data show CDR1 as LGHDT and CDR2 as YNNKEL (reference sequence). The CDR3 sequence is 15 residues long. The specimen was peripheral blood, collected on day 0 of AZD1222 vaccination. The chain joins TRBV3-1 (or the pseudogene TRBV3-2) to TRBJ2-3; 7 bases agree with TRBD1. This sequence originates from an adult in good health. CDR3 coding DNA: TGTGCCAGCAGCCCCGGGACAGACAACACAGATACGCAGTATTTT. Translated: CASSPGTDNTDTQYF.